Listed here is a single T cell receptor (beta chain). What it recognizes is unknown. The ends were cut back, 0 bases at V and 8 bases at J, with 19 bases in the middle. CDR1 is SGHVS and CDR2 is FQNEAQ in the germline V gene. This CDR3 spans 16 amino acids. This sample was included in a study of cytomegalovirus exposure and HLA in healthy donors. PCR amplification relied on 60 Vbeta primers (plus 13 Jbeta primers). Sequenced by immunoSEQ multiplex PCR; TCRdb stores in-frame clones only, minus some. In all, the sample yields about 130,000 clones. Points from the study as a whole: Excluded were some V segments that proved indistinguishable, including TRBV6-2 and TRBV6-3. For most TCR sequences rarity was the rule, although some public TCRs occurred in many donors. When analyzed later, the rates of TCR association showed variation by HLA locus, with DRB1 the most and HLA-C the fewest.

V usage is TRBV7-8 and J usage is TRBJ2-5; TRBD2 might be the D (6 bases). Sequencing was done on a sample of PBMCs. The TCR was taken from a man aged 30-40 years in good health and CMV-seronegative. The CDR3 DNA reads as TGTGCCAGCAGCTTAGCGGTAGGGGAGGCAGCGGGCACCCAGTACTTC. Amino acids: CASSLAVGEAAGTQYF. Complete variable domain (other parts from reference TRBV7-8 and TRBJ2-5): GAGVSQSPRYKVAKRGQDVALRCDPISGHVSLFWYQQALGQGPEFLTYFQNEAQLDKSGLPSDRFFAERPEGSVSTLKIQRTQQEDSAVYLCASSLAVGEAAGTQYFGPGTRLLVL.